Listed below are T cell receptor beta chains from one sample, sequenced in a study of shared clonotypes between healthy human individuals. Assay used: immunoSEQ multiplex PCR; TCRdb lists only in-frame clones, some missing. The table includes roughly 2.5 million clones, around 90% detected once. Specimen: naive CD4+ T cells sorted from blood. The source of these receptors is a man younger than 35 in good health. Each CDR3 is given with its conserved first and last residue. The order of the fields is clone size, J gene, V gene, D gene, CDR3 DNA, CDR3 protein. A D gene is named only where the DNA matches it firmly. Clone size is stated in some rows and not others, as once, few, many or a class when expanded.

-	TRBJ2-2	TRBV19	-	TGTGCCAGTAGTATACGGCCCCTAGGCACCGGGGAGCTGTTTTTT	CASSIRPLGTGELFF
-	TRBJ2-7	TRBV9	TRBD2	TGTGCCAGCAGCCCCCACTCTAGCGGGGGACCCTACGAGCAGTACTTC	CASSPHSSGGPYEQYF
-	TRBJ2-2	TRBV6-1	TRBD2	TGTGCCAGCAGTGCTAGCGGGAGTTCTGGGGAGCTGTTTTTT	CASSASGSSGELFF
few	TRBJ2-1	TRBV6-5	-	TGTGCCAGCAGCTATAGCGAGTTGAATGAGCAGTTCTTC	CASSYSELNEQFF
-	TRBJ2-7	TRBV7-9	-	TGTGCCAGCAGCCTCAGCGGGTCGCGGGGCGAGCAGTACTTC	CASSLSGSRGEQYF
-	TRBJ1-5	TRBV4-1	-	TGCGCCAGCAGCCAACAGGGGACCAATCAGCCCCAGCATTTT	CASSQQGTNQPQHF
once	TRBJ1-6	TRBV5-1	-	TGCGCCAGCAGCCCGTCGGGTCTAGAAAATTCACCCCTCCACTTT	CASSPSGLENSPLHF
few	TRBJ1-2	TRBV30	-	TGTGCCTGGAGTAGTCGTCCCTGGGAGGGCTACACCTTC	CAWSSRPWEGYTF
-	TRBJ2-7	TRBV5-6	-	TGTGCCAGCAGCCCCTGGACAGCGTCGTACGAGCAGTACTTC	CASSPWTASYEQYF
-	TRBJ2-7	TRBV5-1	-	TGCGCCAGCAGCTTGGTTCTGGGATACGAGCAGTACTTC	CASSLVLGYEQYF
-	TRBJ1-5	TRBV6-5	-	TGTGCCAGCAGTTACTCAGGAGGGGATAGCAATCAGCCCCAGCATTTT	CASSYSGGDSNQPQHF
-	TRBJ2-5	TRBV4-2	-	TGTGCCAGCAGCCAAGGAGGAAAAGGGGGAGAGACCCAGTACTTC	CASSQGGKGGETQYF
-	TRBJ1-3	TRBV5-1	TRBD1	TGCGCCAGCACCCCCCCAGGGGGGTCTGGAAACACCATATATTTT	CASTPPGGSGNTIYF
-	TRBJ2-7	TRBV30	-	TGTGCCTGGACCAACAGTAATTCCTACGAGCAGTACTTC	CAWTNSNSYEQYF
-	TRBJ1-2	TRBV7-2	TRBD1	TGTGCCAGCAGCTTCGGACAGGGGGCATATGGCTACACCTTC	CASSFGQGAYGYTF
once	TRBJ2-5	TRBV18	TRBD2	TGTGCCAGCTGCGGGGGGATTCAAGAGACCCAGTACTTC	CASCGGIQETQYF
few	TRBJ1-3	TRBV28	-	TGTGCCAGCAGTTTACCCAGTCTCAGCGGAGACACCATATATTTT	CASSLPSLSGDTIYF
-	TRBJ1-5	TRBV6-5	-	TGTGCCAGCAGTCGAAGCAATCAGCCCCAGCATTTT	CASSRSNQPQHF
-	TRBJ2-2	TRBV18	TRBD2	TGTGCCAGCTCACCACCCTCTAGCGGGGGGCTGTTTTTT	CASSPPSSGGLFF
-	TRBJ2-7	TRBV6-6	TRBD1	TGTGCCAGCAGAAGGGGACAGGGGAGCTCCTACGAGCAGTACTTC	CASRRGQGSSYEQYF
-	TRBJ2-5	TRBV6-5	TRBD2	TGTGCCAGCTCCCAGCGGGGCAGGGAAGAAACCCAGTACTTC	CASSQRGREETQYF
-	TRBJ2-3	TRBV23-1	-	TGCGCCAGCAGTCCCTCTTCTTGGGCAGGGGGCACAGATACGCAGTATTTT	CASSPSSWAGGTDTQYF
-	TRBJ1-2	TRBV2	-	TGTGCCAGCAGTGAGACCCTCCGGGGCTACACCTTC	CASSETLRGYTF
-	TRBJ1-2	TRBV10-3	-	TGTGCCATCAGTGAGGGGGACAAATCCTATGGCTACACCTTC	CAISEGDKSYGYTF
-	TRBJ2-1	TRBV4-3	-	TGCGCCAGCAGCCAAGATGAGGGAACCGTGACGTTCTTC	CASSQDEGTVTFF
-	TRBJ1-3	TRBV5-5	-	TGTGCCAGCAGCTATGCCGGACAGCTGCCTGGAAACACCATATATTTT	CASSYAGQLPGNTIYF
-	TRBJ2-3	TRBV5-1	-	TGCGCCAGCAGCTTGGTAACAGTCGGAGAGGGCAATACGCAGTATTTT	CASSLVTVGEGNTQYF
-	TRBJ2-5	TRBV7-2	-	TGTGCCAGCAGCTTAGGTCTACGGGAGACCCAGTACTTC	CASSLGLRETQYF
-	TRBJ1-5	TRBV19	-	TGTGCCTCCCGCGGGCAAGGCAATCAGCCCCAGCATTTT	CASRGQGNQPQHF
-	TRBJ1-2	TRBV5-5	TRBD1	TGTGCCAGCAGCTTGACAGGGGACTATGGCTACACCTTC	CASSLTGDYGYTF
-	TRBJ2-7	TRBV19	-	TGTGCCAGTAGTGGGGGATCCTACGAGCAGTACTTC	CASSGGSYEQYF
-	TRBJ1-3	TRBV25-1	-	TGTGCCAGCGGGGGGGGCGACTTATTGGGAAACACCATATATTTT	CASGGGDLLGNTIYF
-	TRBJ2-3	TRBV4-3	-	TGCGCCAGCAGCCAAGATACCGGGAGCACAGATACGCAGTATTTT	CASSQDTGSTDTQYF
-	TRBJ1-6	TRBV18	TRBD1	TGTGCCAGCTCAACAGGGACAGATTCACCCCTCCACTTT	CASSTGTDSPLHF
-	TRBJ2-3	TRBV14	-	TGTGCCAGCAGCCAAGATATACGGCAGGGTGGCACAGATACGCAGTATTTT	CASSQDIRQGGTDTQYF
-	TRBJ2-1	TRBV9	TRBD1	TGTGCCAGCAGCGCTCTCTCCGGGCGACAGGGACGGAATGAGCAGTTCTTC	CASSALSGRQGRNEQFF
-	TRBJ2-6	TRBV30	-	TGTGCCTGGAGTGTACTTGGGATGGGGCAGGCTAGGTTCTCTGGGGCCAACGTCCTGACTTTC	CAWSVLGMGQARFSGANVLTF
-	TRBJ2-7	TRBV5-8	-	TGTGCCAGCAGCTTGGGGGACAAGACCTACGAGCAGTACTTC	CASSLGDKTYEQYF
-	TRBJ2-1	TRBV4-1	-	TGCGCCAGCAGCCAAGCTGACCGGGACAATGAGCAGTTCTTC	CASSQADRDNEQFF
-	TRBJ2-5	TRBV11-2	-	TGTGCCAGCAGCTTAGTGGGGACGGGAAGAGAGACCCAGTACTTC	CASSLVGTGRETQYF
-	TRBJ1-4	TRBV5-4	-	TGTGCCAGCCGCAGCGCTCTGAATGAAAAACTGTTTTTT	CASRSALNEKLFF
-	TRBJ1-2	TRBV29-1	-	TGCAGCGGTACGACAGGTGAGAACTATGGCTACACCTTC	CSGTTGENYGYTF
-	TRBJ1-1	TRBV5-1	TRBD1	TGCGCCAGCAGCCTACAGGGGTCCACTGAAGCTTTCTTT	CASSLQGSTEAFF
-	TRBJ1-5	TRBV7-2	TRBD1	TGTGCCAGCAGCCGAGACAGGGGCAATCAGCCCCAGCATTTT	CASSRDRGNQPQHF
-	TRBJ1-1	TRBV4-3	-	TGCGCCAGCAGCCAGGCTTCGGGGAACACTGAAGCTTTCTTT	CASSQASGNTEAFF
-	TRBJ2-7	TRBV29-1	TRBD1	TGCAGCGTCCCGGGACAGGGCTACGAGCAGTACTTC	CSVPGQGYEQYF
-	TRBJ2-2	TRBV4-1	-	TGCGCCAGCAGCCCACCGGACACAAACACCGGGGAGCTGTTTTTT	CASSPPDTNTGELFF
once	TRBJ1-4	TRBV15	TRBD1	TGTGCCACCAGCCGATTACAGGGGGGTAATGAAAAACTGTTTTTT	CATSRLQGGNEKLFF
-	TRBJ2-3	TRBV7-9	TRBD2	TGTGCCAGCAGCGAGGGACTAGCGGGAGACACAGATACGCAGTATTTT	CASSEGLAGDTDTQYF
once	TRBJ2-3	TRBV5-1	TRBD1	TGCGCCAGCAGCCCGGGACAGGCCACAGATACGCAGTATTTT	CASSPGQATDTQYF
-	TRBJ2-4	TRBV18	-	TGTGCCAGCTCACAGATCCTTGGGGCCAAAAACATTCAGTACTTC	CASSQILGAKNIQYF
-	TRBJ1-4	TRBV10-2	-	TGCGCCAGCAGTGAGTCCCGACAGTACTATGAAAAACTGTTTTTT	CASSESRQYYEKLFF
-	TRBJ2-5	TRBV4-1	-	TGCGCCAGCAGCCACCCCGCCAGGCCCCAAGAGACCCAGTACTTC	CASSHPARPQETQYF
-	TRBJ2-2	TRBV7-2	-	TGTGCCAGCAGCACCGCCCCAGGGGCGCCCGGGGAGCTGTTTTTT	CASSTAPGAPGELFF
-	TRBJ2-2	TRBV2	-	TGTGCCAGCAGTCGGGGAGCCCCGAACACCGGGGAGCTGTTTTTT	CASSRGAPNTGELFF
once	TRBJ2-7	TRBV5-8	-	TGTGCCAGCAGCTCACGCAGGGGTCGCAACGAGCAGTACTTC	CASSSRRGRNEQYF
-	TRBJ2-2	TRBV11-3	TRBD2	TGTGCCAGCAGCTTAGAAGGACTAGCGGCGAACACCGGGGAGCTGTTTTTT	CASSLEGLAANTGELFF
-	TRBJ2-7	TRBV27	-	TGTGCCAGCAGCGAGAGGACGCGCGGAGAGCAGTACTTC	CASSERTRGEQYF
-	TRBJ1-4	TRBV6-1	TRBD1	TGTGCCAGCAGTGAATTGGGACAGATTAATGAAAAACTGTTTTTT	CASSELGQINEKLFF